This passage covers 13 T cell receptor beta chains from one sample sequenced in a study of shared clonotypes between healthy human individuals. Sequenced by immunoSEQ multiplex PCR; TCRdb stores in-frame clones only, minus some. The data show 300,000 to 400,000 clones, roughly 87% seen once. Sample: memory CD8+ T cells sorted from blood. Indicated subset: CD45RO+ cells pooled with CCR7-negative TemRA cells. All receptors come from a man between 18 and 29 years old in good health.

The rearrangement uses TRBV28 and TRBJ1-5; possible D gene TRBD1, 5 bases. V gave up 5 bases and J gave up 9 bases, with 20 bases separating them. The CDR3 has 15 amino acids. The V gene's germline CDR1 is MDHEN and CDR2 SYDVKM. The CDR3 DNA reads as TGTGCCAGCAGTCGGGACGGTACTTCAGGTTGGCCCCAGCATTTT. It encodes CASSRDGTSGWPQHF.

DNA of the CDR3: TGTGCCAGCAGCCCGGACAGGGAGCATTCACCCCTCCACTTT. Translating it yields CASSPDREHSPLHF. The J gene is TRBJ1-6, the V gene TRBV5-4; 8 bases are shared with TRBD1. V trimming: 4 bases; J trimming: 8 bases; junction bases outside the gene matches: 5. This CDR3 region has 14 residues. Germline-derived CDR1 and CDR2 are SGHNT and YYREEE (reference sequence).

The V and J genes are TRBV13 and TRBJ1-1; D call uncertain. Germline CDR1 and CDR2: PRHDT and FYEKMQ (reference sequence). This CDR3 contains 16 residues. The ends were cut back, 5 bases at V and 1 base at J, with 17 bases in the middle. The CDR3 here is CASSQSRTLPNTEAFF. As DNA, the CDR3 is TGTGCCAGCAGCCAGAGCCGGACTTTACCGAACACTGAAGCTTTCTTT.

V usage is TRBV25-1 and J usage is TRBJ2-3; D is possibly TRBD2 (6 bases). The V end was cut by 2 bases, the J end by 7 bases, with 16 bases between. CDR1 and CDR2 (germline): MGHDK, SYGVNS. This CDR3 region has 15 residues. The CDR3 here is CASSEVGGGTHTQYF. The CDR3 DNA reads TGTGCCAGCAGTGAAGTCGGTGGGGGGACCCATACGCAGTATTTT.

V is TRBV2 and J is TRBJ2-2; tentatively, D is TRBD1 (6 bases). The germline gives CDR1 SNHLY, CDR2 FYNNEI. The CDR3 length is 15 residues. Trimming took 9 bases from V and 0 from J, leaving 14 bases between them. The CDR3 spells CARRPRTANTGELFF. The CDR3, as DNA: TGTGCCAGACGGCCCCGGACAGCGAACACCGGGGAGCTGTTTTTT.

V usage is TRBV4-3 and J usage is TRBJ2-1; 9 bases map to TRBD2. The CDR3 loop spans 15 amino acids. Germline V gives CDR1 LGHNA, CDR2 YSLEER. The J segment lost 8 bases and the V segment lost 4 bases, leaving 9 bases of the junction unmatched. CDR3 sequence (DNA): TGCGCCAGCAGCCGAGCGGGGGGCGGGTTCTATGAGCAGTTCTTC. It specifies CASSRAGGGFYEQFF.

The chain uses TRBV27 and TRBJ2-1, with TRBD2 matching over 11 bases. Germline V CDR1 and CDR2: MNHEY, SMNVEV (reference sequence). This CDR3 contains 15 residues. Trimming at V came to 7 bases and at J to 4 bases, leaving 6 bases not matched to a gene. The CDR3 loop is CASTPGLAVYNEQFF. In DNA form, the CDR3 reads TGTGCCAGCACACCGGGACTAGCGGTTTACAATGAGCAGTTCTTC.

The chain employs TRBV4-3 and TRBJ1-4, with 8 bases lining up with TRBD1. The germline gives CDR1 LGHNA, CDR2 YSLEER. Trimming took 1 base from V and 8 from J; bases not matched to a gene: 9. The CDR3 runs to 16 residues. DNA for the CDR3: TGCGCCAGCAGCCAAGTTTTGGACAGGGTGGGGGAAAAACTGTTTTTT. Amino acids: CASSQVLDRVGEKLFF.

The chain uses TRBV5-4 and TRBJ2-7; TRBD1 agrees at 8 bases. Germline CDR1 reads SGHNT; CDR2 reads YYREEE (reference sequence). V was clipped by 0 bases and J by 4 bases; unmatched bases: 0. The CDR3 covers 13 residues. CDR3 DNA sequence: TGTGCCAGCAGCTTGGGGACAGGGTACGAGCAGTACTTC. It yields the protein CASSLGTGYEQYF.

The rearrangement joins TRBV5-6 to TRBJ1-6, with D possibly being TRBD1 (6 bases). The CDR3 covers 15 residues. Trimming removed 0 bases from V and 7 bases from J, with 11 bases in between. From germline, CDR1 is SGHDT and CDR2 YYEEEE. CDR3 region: CASSLGEGENSPLHF. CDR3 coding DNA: TGTGCCAGCAGCTTGGGGGAGGGGGAAAATTCACCCCTCCACTTT.

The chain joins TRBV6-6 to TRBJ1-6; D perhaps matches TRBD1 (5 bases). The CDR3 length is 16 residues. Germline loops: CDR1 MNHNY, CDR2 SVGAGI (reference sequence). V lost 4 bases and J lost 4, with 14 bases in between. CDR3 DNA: TGTGCCAGCAGTTCCTACAGGAGGAGGTATAATTCACCCCTCCACTTT. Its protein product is CASSSYRRRYNSPLHF.

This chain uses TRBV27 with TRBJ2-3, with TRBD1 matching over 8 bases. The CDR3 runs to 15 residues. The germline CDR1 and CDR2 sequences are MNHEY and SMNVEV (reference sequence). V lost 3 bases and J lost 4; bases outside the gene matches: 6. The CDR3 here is CASSFAGGVPDTQYF. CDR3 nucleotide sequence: TGTGCCAGCAGTTTCGCAGGGGGCGTCCCAGATACGCAGTATTTT.

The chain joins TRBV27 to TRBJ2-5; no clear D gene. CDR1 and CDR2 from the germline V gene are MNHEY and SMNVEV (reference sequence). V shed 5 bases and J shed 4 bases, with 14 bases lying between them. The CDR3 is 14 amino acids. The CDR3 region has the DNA TGTGCCAGCAGTCCCAACCTCTATCGAGAGACCCAGTACTTC. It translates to CASSPNLYRETQYF.